The sequence of this T cell receptor (beta chain) was determined in a study of blood T cell repertoires in COVID-19. The method was immunoSEQ multiplex PCR; TCRdb's version includes in-frame clones alone and lacks a portion of them. Of about 220,000 clones listed, 82% are singletons. Trimming stripped 6 bases from V and 4 bases from J, with 11 bases between. The CDR3 extends over 13 amino acids. In germline, CDR1 is ENHRY, CDR2 SYGVKD. The source is a woman aged 55-70 years who had recovered from COVID-19. The rearrangement links TRBV10-3 to TRBJ2-3; tentatively, D is TRBD1 (6 bases). What was sequenced was PBMCs or T cells enriched from blood (not recorded which). Here the CDR3 reads CAISTGLADTQYF. The DNA for the CDR3 is TGTGCCATCAGCACAGGGTTGGCAGATACGCAGTATTTT.